This T cell receptor (beta chain) was documented in a study of Graves' ophthalmopathy and Graves' hyperthyroidism (dated by TCRdb to the late 2010s). With regard to the full study: Peripheral blood samples were taken at the time of initial diagnosis, before any treatment was given. The study used TCR beta repertoire signatures to distinguish Graves' ophthalmopathy from Graves' hyperthyroidism and to predict progression to ophthalmopathy. In a handful of hyperthyroidism patients, the T-cell repertoire of thyroid tissue was compared with the T-cell repertoire of blood. Following sample collection, hyperthyroidism patients were given methimazole at a starting dose of 30 mg daily, and ophthalmopathy patients were given high-dose intravenous methylprednisolone. In total, over 130 blood samples were TCR-sequenced: fewer than 50 ophthalmopathy, approximately 80 hyperthyroidism and some 17 hyperthyroidism-to-ophthalmopathy patients. The independent validation cohort included under 20 hyperthyroidism patients plus 17 patients who later progressed from hyperthyroidism to ophthalmopathy. To explore V-J signatures distinguishing ophthalmopathy from hyperthyroidism, a discovery set of roughly 98 patients (about 41 ophthalmopathy, about 57 stable hyperthyroidism) was enrolled.

With respect to this clonotype: What this receptor recognizes is not known. No much larger clonotype is one base removed from it; base qualities were not supplied.

The CDR3 numbers 15 residues from cysteine through phenylalanine. Just CDR3 DNA is preserved here, 45 bases in frame from base 1. V is shortened by 4 bases, J by 2 bases, and the region joining them spans 12 bases. CDR1 and CDR2 were assigned from the germline V gene as WSHSY and SAAADI. TCR beta CDR3 regions were amplified from RNA transcripts for repertoire sequencing. The first round was an RT-PCR using HTBI primers with the Qiagen OneStep RT-PCR kit, and this first round was followed by a second-round multiplex PCR, then size selection and purification. Libraries were sequenced paired-end with 100 bp reads on an Illumina HiSeq2000. In the source study's methods: SOAPnuke was used for read processing, and reads with adapters, uncalled bases, a mean Phred below 15, or no exact constant-primer or identifier match were discarded. COPE v1.2.5 was used to merge the high-quality paired reads. Unique nucleotide sequences were defined as clonotypes and aligned to IMGT TRB V, D and J references using MiTCR v1.1. The analysis was limited to V-J combinations with a frequency above 0.0001, which together covered 99% to 99.2% of the repertoires. For each V-J combination, a TCR clonal expansion and chaos score was defined as F50 clonal expansion divided by the chaos observed in the TCRdist matrix. Welch's t-statistics and random forest were used to narrow the features down to 13 V-J combinations, which were then fed into a naive Bayes classifier. Thyroid-blood repertoire similarity was quantified with the Morisita-Horn index. Using fastp at Q25 and MiXCR, TCRdb reprocessed the public reads and kept productive beta chains. Each entry is one CDR3 protein sequence, shown with its most common DNA and genes. The V and J calls were not made by the authors but by TCRdb's processing. Counted in this sample were 660,000 or so distinct CDR3 sequences; about 40% of them appeared once. About 3.3% of the sample rests with the top ten.

Summary of the overall study and its limitations: Most expanded thyroid clonotypes with frequency above 0.001 were also detected in blood, suggesting blood repertoires may reflect the thyroid immune response. No statistical method was used to predetermine the sample size, and group allocation was not hidden from the investigators. In validation, the model predicted ophthalmopathy progression with 70.59% sensitivity and 72.22% specificity; around twelve predicted patients were CT-confirmed with GO in a median of approximately 6.5 months. In cross-validation, the 13-signature model distinguished ophthalmopathy from stable hyperthyroidism with roughly 90% sensitivity and roughly 81% specificity, and in the test set the corresponding values were roughly 78% and 74%.

Patients with ophthalmopathy had moderately to severely active disease, with a Clinical Activity Score of 3 or more, a NOSPECS grade of 4 or more, and a disease duration of less than 3 months. Anyone with other autoimmune diseases, uncontrolled infections, pregnancy or lactation was excluded from the study. Clinical symptoms, serum thyroxine, TRAb, thyroid ultrasound and orbital computed tomography formed the basis of the diagnosis. PBMCs were isolated from roughly 10 ml of fresh peripheral blood by Ficoll-Paque density gradient centrifugation. Total RNA was extracted with Trizol reagent and quality-checked on an Agilent 2100 Bioanalyzer.

The sample comprised peripheral blood. The receptor was derived from an adult man with Graves' ophthalmopathy. The V and J segments used are TRBV10-2 and TRBJ1-5; no confident D gene assignment can be made. In nucleotide form, the sequence is TGCGCCAGCAGTGTTCGGGGTTTGGGCAATCAGCCCCAGCATTTT. Its amino acids are CASSVRGLGNQPQHF.